This T cell receptor beta chain originates from a study of regulatory T cells in long-lasting Graves disease. Study results and limitations: Accuracy might have suffered from few samples. Analyses excluded thyroid tissue, covering peripheral blood alone.

As for time point: newly diagnosed GD, antithyroid drugs for less than 3 months. PBMC RNA was the source of the TCR library. Details on this clonotype: Its target is not known. Since a far larger clone is one base different, this is likely a read error.

TCR beta libraries were built with iRepertoire HTBI primers and Arm-PCR of CDR3 regions. TCRdb passed the multiplex PCR reads through MiXCR, listing each CDR3 protein once. The sample has about 520,000 distinct CDR3 sequences, about 12% seen once; the top ten hold over 7%. This same sample was also part of a study on T cells in Graves' hyperthyroidism and ophthalmopathy. Per that paper: Most expanded thyroid clonotypes above 0.001 recurred in blood.

The source is a woman aged 30 to 39 with Graves disease. The sample was peripheral blood mononuclear cells (PBMCs), taken at new diagnosis, from a patient treated with antithyroid drugs.

In DNA, the CDR3 is TGTGCCAGCAGCTTAGATCGGGTGGGAGGATCCTACAATGAGCAGTTCTTC. Its translation is CASSLDRVGGSYNEQFF. The V and J genes are TRBV11-3 and TRBJ2-1; maybe TRBD2 (6 bases). CDR3 length: 17 amino acids. Germline assignment: CDR1 SGHNT and CDR2 YENEEA. V was cut by 0 bases and J by 1 base, with 13 bases left in between.